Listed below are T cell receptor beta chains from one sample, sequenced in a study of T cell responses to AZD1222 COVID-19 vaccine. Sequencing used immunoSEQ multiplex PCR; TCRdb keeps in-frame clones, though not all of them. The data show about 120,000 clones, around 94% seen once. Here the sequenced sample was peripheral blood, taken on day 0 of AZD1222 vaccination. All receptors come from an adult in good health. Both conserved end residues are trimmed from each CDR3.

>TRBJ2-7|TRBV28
ASSLVGGPYEQY
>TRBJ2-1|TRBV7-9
ASSFPGSNEQF
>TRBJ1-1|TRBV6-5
ASRAGTVNTEAF
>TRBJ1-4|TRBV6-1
ASSEAISGTANEKLF
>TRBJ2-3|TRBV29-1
SVSGTSGSSTDTQY
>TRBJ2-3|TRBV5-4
ASSSRLAGGVDTQY
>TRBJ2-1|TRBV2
ASSEEHYAGGEQF
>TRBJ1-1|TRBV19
ASSMEGMGKTEAF
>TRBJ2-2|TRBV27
ASIGGGDSKWAGELF
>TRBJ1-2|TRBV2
ASSDGAVPYGYT
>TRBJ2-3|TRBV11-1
ASSLIPSGFTDTQY
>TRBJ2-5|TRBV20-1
SASSADQETQY
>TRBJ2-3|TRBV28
ASSFGTSGRGTDTQY
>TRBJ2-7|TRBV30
AWSAAGPPYEQY
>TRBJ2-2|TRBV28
ASSALDGNTGELF
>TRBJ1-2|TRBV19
ATIGPNYGYT
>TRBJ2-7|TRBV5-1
ASSSEVSSYEQY
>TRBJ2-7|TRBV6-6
ASSHGTSGRAGYEQY
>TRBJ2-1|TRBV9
ASAEWDSYNEQF
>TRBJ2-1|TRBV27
ASSLDLYAGNEQF
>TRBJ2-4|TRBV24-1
ATSAVQGAGAKNIQY
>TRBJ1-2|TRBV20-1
SASFHYGYT
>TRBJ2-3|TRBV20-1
SASGRDTQY
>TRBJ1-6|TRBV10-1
ASNRQRDSPLH
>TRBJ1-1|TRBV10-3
AISDPGQKSIEAF
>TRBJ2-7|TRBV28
ASRETFTYEQY
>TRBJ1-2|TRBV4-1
ASSQEIAGTGGFGYT